This TCR beta chain was recorded in a study of T cells after posttransplantation cyclophosphamide. Repertoires were generated with immunoSEQ multiplex PCR, while TCRdb's copy carries only in-frame clones and drops some. The sample shows several thousand clones, over 85% of them seen only once. The germline gives CDR1 SGHTS, CDR2 YDEGEE. V dropped 1 base and J dropped 3 bases, with 6 bases sitting between them. The CDR3 covers 13 residues. The naive gate required viable CD3+CD4+ or CD3+CD8+ cells with CCR7+CD45RA+CD45RO-CD95-CD27+CD28+ phenotype. A single count supports this clone. No antigen is known for it. Study-level results: Later blood repertoires were often dominated by clones from the donor CD8+ memory compartment. TRB overlap between skin or GI tissue T cells and blood was limited.

The clonotype originates from a man aged 45-65 years. Sequencing input: naive CD4+ T cells sorted from PBMCs. The J gene is TRBJ2-3, the V gene TRBV5-8; possible D gene TRBD1, 6 bases. The CDR3 is CASSLTGTDTQYF. In nucleotides, the CDR3 is TGTGCCAGCAGCTTGACAGGGACAGATACGCAGTATTTT.